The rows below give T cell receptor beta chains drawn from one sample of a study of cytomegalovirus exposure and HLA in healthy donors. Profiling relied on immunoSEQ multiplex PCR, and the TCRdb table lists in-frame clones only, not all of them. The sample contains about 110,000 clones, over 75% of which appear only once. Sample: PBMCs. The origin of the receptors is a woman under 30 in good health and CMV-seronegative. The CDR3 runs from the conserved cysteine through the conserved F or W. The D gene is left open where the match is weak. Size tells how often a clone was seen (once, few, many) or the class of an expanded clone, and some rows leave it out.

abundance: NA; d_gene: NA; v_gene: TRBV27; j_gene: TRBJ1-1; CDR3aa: CASSLRGNTEAFF; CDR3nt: TGTGCCAGCAGTTTAAGGGGGAACACTGAAGCTTTCTTT
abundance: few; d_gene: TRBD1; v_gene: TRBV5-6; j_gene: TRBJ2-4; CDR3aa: CASSTRQGNIQYF; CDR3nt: TGTGCCAGCAGCACCCGACAGGGTAACATTCAGTACTTC
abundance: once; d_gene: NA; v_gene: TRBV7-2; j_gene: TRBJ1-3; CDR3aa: CASSPTGNTIYF; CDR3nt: TGTGCCAGCAGCCCGACAGGAAACACCATATATTTT
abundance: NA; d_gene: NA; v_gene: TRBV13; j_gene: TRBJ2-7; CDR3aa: CASSLGGGMTYEQYF; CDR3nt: TGTGCCAGCAGCTTAGGTGGGGGGATGACCTACGAGCAGTACTTC
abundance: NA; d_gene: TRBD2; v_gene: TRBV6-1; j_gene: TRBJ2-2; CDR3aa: CASSGLAGVNTGELFF; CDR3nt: TGTGCCAGCAGTGGACTAGCGGGGGTTAATACCGGGGAGCTGTTTTTT
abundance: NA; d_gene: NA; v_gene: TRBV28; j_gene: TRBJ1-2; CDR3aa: CASSVPGGFRGYTF; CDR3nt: TGTGCCAGCAGCGTACCCGGGGGGTTCCGGGGCTACACCTTC
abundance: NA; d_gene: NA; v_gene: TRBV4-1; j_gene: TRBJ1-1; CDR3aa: CASSQSGDTEAFF; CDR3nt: TGCGCCAGCAGCCAAAGCGGGGACACTGAAGCTTTCTTT
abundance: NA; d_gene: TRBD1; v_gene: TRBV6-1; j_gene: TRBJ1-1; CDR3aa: CAIKDRGTPEAFF; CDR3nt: TGTGCCATCAAGGACAGGGGGACCCCTGAAGCTTTCTTT
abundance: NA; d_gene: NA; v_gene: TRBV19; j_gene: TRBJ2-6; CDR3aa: CAVSTGGAHVLTF; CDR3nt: TGTGCCGTATCTACCGGCGGGGCCCACGTCCTGACTTTC
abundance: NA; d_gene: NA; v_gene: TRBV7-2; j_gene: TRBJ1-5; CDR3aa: CASSWGPGPNQPQHF; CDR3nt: TGTGCCAGCAGCTGGGGGCCGGGCCCCAATCAGCCCCAGCATTTT
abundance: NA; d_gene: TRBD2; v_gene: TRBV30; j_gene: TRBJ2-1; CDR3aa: CAWSVGAGEYNEQFF; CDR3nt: TGTGCCTGGAGTGTCGGAGCGGGGGAGTACAATGAGCAGTTCTTC
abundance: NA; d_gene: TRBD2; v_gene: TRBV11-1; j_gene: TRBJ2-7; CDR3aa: CASSPRVAGELSYEQYF; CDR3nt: TGTGCCAGCAGCCCTAGGGTAGCGGGGGAACTCTCCTACGAGCAGTACTTC
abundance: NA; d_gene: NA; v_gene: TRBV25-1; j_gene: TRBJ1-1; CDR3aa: CASSEFGDGNTEAFF; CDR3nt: TGTGCCAGCAGTGAATTCGGGGATGGGAACACTGAAGCTTTCTTT
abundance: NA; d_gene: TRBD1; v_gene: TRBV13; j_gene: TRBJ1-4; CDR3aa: CASSFRQGGTNEKLFF; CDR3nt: TGTGCCAGCAGCTTCAGGCAGGGGGGAACTAATGAAAAACTGTTTTTT
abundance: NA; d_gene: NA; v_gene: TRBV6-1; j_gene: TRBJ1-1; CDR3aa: CASSEASRGDFF; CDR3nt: TGTGCCAGCAGTGAAGCGTCGCGGGGTGATTTCTTT
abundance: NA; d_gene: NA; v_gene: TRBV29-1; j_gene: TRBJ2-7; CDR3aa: CSVGGIGLGGSYEQYF; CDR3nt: TGCAGCGTTGGGGGTATTGGGTTGGGGGGCTCCTACGAGCAGTACTTC
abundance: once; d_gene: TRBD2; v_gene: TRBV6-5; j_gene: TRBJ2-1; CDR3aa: CASSYTSGGRNEQFF; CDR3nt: TGTGCCAGCAGTTACACTAGCGGGGGGCGCAATGAGCAGTTCTTC
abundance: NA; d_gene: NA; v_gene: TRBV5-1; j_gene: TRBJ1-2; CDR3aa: CASSWGREGGPDGYTF; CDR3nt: TGCGCCAGCAGCTGGGGCCGGGAAGGGGGACCAGATGGCTACACCTTC
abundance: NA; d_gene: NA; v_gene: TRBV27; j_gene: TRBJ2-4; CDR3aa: CASSPRQGGKNIQYF; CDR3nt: TGTGCCAGCAGTCCCAGACAGGGAGGCAAAAACATTCAGTACTTC
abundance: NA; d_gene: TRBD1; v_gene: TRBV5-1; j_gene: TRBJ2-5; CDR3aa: CASSSQDRRLETQYF; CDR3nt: TGCGCCAGCAGCTCCCAGGACAGGCGGTTGGAGACCCAGTACTTC
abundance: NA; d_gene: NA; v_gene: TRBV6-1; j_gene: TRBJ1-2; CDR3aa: CASSPGRGINYGYTF; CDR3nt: TGTGCCAGCAGTCCCGGTAGAGGGATCAACTATGGCTACACCTTC
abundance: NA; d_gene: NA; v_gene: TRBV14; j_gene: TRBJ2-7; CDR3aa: CASSQGIWGREQYF; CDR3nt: TGTGCCAGCAGCCAAGGTATCTGGGGCCGCGAGCAGTACTTC
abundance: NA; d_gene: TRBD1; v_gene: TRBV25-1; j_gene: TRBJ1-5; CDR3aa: CASSPPGTGLSNQPQHF; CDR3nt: TGTGCCAGCAGTCCCCCAGGGACAGGGCTAAGCAATCAGCCCCAGCATTTT
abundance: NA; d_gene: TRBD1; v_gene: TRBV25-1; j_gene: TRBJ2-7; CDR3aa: CASSPIQGVVTVEQYF; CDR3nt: TGTGCCAGCAGCCCGATACAGGGGGTCGTAACTGTCGAGCAGTACTTC
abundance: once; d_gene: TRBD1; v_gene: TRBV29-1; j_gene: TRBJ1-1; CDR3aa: CSASDREGTEAFF; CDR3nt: TGCAGCGCCTCGGACAGGGAGGGTACTGAAGCTTTCTTT
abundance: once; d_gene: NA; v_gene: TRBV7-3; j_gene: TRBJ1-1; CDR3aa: CASSFQLNTEAFF; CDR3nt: TGTGCCAGCAGCTTCCAATTGAACACTGAAGCTTTCTTT
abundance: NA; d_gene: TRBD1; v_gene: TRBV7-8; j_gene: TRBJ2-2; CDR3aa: CASTSGGFTGELFF; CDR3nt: TGTGCCAGCACCTCAGGGGGTTTTACCGGGGAGCTGTTTTTT